One TCR beta chain is described in this entry. What it binds is not known. The data were taken from a study of beta chain features in type 1 diabetes. Overall study findings and caveats: Patients with type 1 diabetes showed fewer VDJ junction insertions and more deletions.

The entirety of the isolated RNA underwent reverse transcription, so expressed TCRB transcripts were sequenced. Here immunoSEQ multiplex PCR was the method, and the copy in TCRdb shows in-frame clones only, minus some. The sample yields about 620,000 clones, 15% to 18% seen once. V dropped 1 base and J dropped 4 bases, with 13 bases sitting between them. Germline-derived CDR1 and CDR2 are MGHRA and YSYEKL. The CDR3 extends over 15 amino acids. V gene TRBV4-1 combines with J gene TRBJ1-2; D might be TRBD1 (5 bases). The sample consisted of naive CD4+ T cells from blood. This TCR was recovered from a man aged 18 to 29 in good health. The CDR3 coding sequence is TGCGCCAGCAGCCAAGCCCTCAGGGACGGCTATGGCTACACCTTC. Encoded protein: CASSQALRDGYGYTF.